This T cell receptor (beta chain) emerged from a study of CD8 T cells in Susac syndrome. Random hexamers were used to reverse transcribe about 0.5 to 1 ug of RNA. Across 54 Vbeta and 13 Jbeta, immunoSEQ multiplex PCR amplified TCR beta CDR3. MiXCR was run by TCRdb on the immunoSEQ multiplex PCR reads, yielding one entry per CDR3 protein. Among 200,000 or so distinct CDR3 sequences, nearly 97% were seen once, and the ten largest hold more than 0.09%. The CDR3 is 13 residues long. Germline V gives CDR1 GTSNPN, CDR2 SVGIG (reference sequence). V was clipped by 0 bases and J by 6 bases, with 6 bases between them. Blood CD8+ and CD4+ T cells underwent high-throughput TCR beta sequencing. Negative magnetic isolation gave CD8+ and CD4+ cells; FACS enriched CD8+ TEMRA.

The clonotype was recovered from a human donor with multiple sclerosis. V usage is TRBV30 and J usage is TRBJ1-6; no clear D. Sequenced sample: CD4+ T cells from PBMCs. The CDR3 is CAWSVLSNSPLHF. The CDR3 nucleotides read TGTGCCTGGAGTGTTCTCAGTAATTCACCCCTCCACTTT.